This T cell receptor (beta chain) appears in the sequencing data of a study of blood T cell repertoires in COVID-19. Across the whole study: COVID-19 samples, acute and convalescent, were from the United States, Italy and Spain. T cells, B-cell-depleted T cells, or PBMCs supplied cDNA or gDNA.

In the original workflow: Reference gene primers were amplified, and this amplification served to estimate nucleated cell counts. Profiling relied on immunoSEQ multiplex PCR, and the TCRdb table lists in-frame clones only, not all of them. V, J and clone size derive from that table, while D and trimming were established from the DNA sequence. The sample shows around 78,000 clones, 80% to 90% of them seen only once. Deletions cut 3 bases from V and 5 bases from J, with 14 bases between. Germline CDR1 KGHSH, CDR2 LQKENI. This CDR3 spans 15 amino acids. The clonotype was recovered from a human donor in a cohort sampled during active COVID-19. The rearrangement joins TRBV18 to TRBJ2-1; D not resolved. The sample taken for sequencing was peripheral blood. The DNA of the CDR3 is TGTGCCAGCTCACCGAATCGAGACAACGACAATGAGCAGTTCTTC. This translates into CASSPNRDNDNEQFF.